These T cell receptor beta chains were read from a single sample in a study of CXCR3-negative and CXCR3-positive naive CD8 T cells. With the 5' RACE reads reprocessed, TCRdb shows one record per CDR3 protein and no DNA. The sample has some 150,000 distinct CDR3 sequences. The sample was naive CXCR3+ CD8+ T cells from blood. These receptors originate from a human donor in good health. Some clones in this sample may be carry-over from other donors' samples. Each CDR3 is given with its conserved first and last residue. The order of the fields is V gene, J gene, CDR3 protein.

TRBV4-3	TRBJ2-3	CASSHLGTGAADTQYF
TRBV27	TRBJ2-7	CASSFGLAGAVRIHEQYF
TRBV29-1	TRBJ1-2	CSVPRGGSSYGYTF
TRBV5-1	TRBJ2-1	CASSPEYRAPHNEQFF
TRBV29-1	TRBJ2-7	CSVQTGATYEQYF
TRBV7-2	TRBJ1-1	CASSSVGFGAEAFF
TRBV7-6	TRBJ1-1	CASSLGGATEAFF
TRBV12-3/TRBV12-4	TRBJ2-3	CASSFVGGAADTQYF
TRBV28	TRBJ1-2	CASRGIGEGYTF
TRBV7-9	TRBJ2-7	CASSLLTGRTYEQYF
TRBV29-1	TRBJ2-2	CSVGGGVNTGELFF
TRBV12-3/TRBV12-4	TRBJ2-5	CASMGQTEETQYF
TRBV7-2	TRBJ2-3	CASSLGVSDTQYF
TRBV12-3/TRBV12-4	TRBJ1-2	CASSPHGGQNYGYTF
TRBV9	TRBJ2-2	CASSVGGEARELFF
TRBV20-1	TRBJ1-2	CSARDPGRYGYTF
TRBV27	TRBJ2-4	CARTSPAKNIQYF
TRBV10-3	TRBJ2-7	CASLDSYEQYF
TRBV28	TRBJ2-3	CASSHSEGTPDTDTQYF
TRBV3-1	TRBJ2-7	CASSRHANYEQYF
TRBV29-1	TRBJ2-7	CSVETGRPEQYF
TRBV28	TRBJ2-3	CASSLGRLEADTQYF
TRBV18	TRBJ2-7	CASSPSQGHYEQYF
TRBV4-1	TRBJ2-1	CASSHQRGGSNEQFF
TRBV20-1	TRBJ2-1	CSASERASGIYGYYNEQFF
TRBV5-1	TRBJ2-7	CASSPGWSERYEQYF
TRBV7-9	TRBJ2-7	CASSLGETPYEQYF
TRBV25-1	TRBJ1-4	CASSEYKGRVSEDEKLFF
TRBV15	TRBJ1-5	CATSTSSRQVWPQHF
TRBV9	TRBJ2-7	CASSVGGNNYEQYF
TRBV9	TRBJ2-1	CASSPTTGWFNEQFF
TRBV7-9	TRBJ1-2	CASSNPTMTDSSGYTF
TRBV5-1	TRBJ1-6	CASSVRDRAYNSPLHF
TRBV4-1	TRBJ1-2	CASSQDRRDRGPEGYGYTF
TRBV5-1	TRBJ2-6	CASSLVSFGDSGANVLTF
TRBV7-9	TRBJ2-5	CASSLTDRGITETQYF
TRBV12-3/TRBV12-4	TRBJ2-5	CASSRQGGVGETQYF
TRBV20-1	TRBJ2-1	CSATPGGYEQFF
TRBV19	TRBJ2-7	CASREQGTFSYEQYF
TRBV7-9	TRBJ2-5	CASSPSGQIQETQYF
TRBV6-4	TRBJ2-3	CARGTGENTDTQYF
TRBV5-1	TRBJ2-3	CASSLARARTDTQYF
TRBV5-1	TRBJ2-1	CASSFGLAGGPSYNEQFF
TRBV6-4	TRBJ2-2	CASSDSSGGTGELFF
TRBV14	TRBJ2-3	CASSQYTDTQYF
TRBV6-6	TRBJ2-5	CASSSLHLGPETQYF
TRBV14	TRBJ2-6	CASSQSTGRGGPFSGANVLTF
TRBV29-1	TRBJ1-2	CSVDGGMGPIYGYTF
TRBV29-1	TRBJ2-1	CSVDGALWGQGTNEQFF
TRBV27	TRBJ2-3	CASSPWSSTDTQYF
TRBV29-1	TRBJ1-4	CSGGGNEKLFF
TRBV7-9	TRBJ1-4	CASSLAYPAGNEKLFF
TRBV12-3/TRBV12-4	TRBJ2-4	CASSLVGGWENIQYF
TRBV28	TRBJ1-1	CACSSFRGWGEAFF